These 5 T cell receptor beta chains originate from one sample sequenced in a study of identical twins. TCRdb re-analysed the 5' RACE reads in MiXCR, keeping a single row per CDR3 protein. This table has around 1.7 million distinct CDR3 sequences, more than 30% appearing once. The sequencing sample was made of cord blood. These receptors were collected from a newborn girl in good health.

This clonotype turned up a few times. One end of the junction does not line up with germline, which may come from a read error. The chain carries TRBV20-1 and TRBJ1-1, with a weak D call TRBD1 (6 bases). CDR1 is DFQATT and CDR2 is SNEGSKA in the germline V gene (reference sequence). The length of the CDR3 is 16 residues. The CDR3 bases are TGCAGTGCTAGAATGTGGGGGGCTAGGTCGAACCCTGAAGCTTTCTTT. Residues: CSARMWGARSNPEAFF.

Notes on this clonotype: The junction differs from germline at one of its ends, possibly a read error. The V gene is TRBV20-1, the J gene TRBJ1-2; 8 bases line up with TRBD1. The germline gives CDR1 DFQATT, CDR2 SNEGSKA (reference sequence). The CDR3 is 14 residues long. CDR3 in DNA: TGCAGTGCTAGGACAGGGGCCGAAGACTATAGCTACACCTTC. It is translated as CSARTGAEDYSYTF.

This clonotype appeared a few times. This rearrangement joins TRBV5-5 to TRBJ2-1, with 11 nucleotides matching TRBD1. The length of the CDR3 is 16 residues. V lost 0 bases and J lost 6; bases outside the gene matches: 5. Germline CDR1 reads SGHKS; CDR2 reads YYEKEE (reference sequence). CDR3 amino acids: CASSLVSGTGGNEQFF. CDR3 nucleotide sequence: TGTGCCAGCAGCTTGGTTAGCGGGACAGGGGGCAATGAGCAGTTCTTC.

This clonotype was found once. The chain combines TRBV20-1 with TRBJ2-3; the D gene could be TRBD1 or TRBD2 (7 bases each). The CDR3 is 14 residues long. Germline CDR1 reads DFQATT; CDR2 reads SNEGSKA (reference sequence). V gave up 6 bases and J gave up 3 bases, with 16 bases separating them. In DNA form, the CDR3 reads TGCAGTGCCCTACGACAGGGACTAACAGATACGCAGTATTTT. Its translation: CSALRQGLTDTQYF.

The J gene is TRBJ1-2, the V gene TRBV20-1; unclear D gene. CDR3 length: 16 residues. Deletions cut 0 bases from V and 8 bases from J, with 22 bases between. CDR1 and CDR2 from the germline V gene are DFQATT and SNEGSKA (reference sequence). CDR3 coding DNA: TGCAGTGCTAGAGAATGGTCGTGGGCCGTCGAGCGGGGCTACACCTTC. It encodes CSAREWSWAVERGYTF.